This section outlines one TCR beta chain sequence together with its context. Germline CDR1 ENHRY, CDR2 SYGVKD. The CDR3 runs 13 residues. V trimming: 5 bases; J trimming: 5 bases; junction bases outside the gene matches: 5. The record originates from a study of regulatory T cells in long-lasting Graves disease. Time point: newly diagnosed GD, antithyroid drugs for less than 3 months. With RNA extracted from PBMCs as input, the TCR library was made. Building the TCR beta libraries relied on iRepertoire HTBI primers, and CDR3 regions underwent Arm-PCR. TCRdb re-called the multiplex PCR reads through MiXCR, storing one row per CDR3 protein. The table includes under 450,000 distinct CDR3 sequences, 12% detected once. These sequences were also reported in another study, on T cells in Graves' hyperthyroidism and ophthalmopathy.

This chain connects TRBV10-3 to TRBJ1-2, with TRBD1 identical over 7 bases. The sample was peripheral blood mononuclear cells (PBMCs), taken at new diagnosis, from a patient treated with antithyroid drugs. The source of this sequence is a woman aged 18-29 years with Graves disease. This CDR3 is CAISWDRTYGYTF. The CDR3 DNA reads TGTGCCATCAGTTGGGACAGAACTTATGGCTACACCTTC.